Listed here are 10 T cell receptor beta chains from one sample, sequenced in a study of blood T cell repertoires in COVID-19. Sequenced by immunoSEQ multiplex PCR; TCRdb stores in-frame clones only, minus some. The sample lists about 89,000 clones; over 65% were seen once. Sequencing was done on a sample of peripheral blood. Receptor source: a human donor in a cohort sampled during active COVID-19.

This clone was counted only a few times. V gene TRBV28 combines with J gene TRBJ2-1, with a possible D match to TRBD1 (5 bases). This CDR3 spans 14 amino acids. Trimming cost V 8 bases and J 6 bases, with 17 bases left between them. Germline V lookup: CDR1 MDHEN, CDR2 SYDVKM. The CDR3 sequence: CASLEDTLGNEQFF. CDR3 sequence (DNA): TGTGCCAGCCTTGAGGACACCCTAGGCAATGAGCAGTTCTTC. Complete variable domain (other parts from reference TRBV28 and TRBJ2-1): DVKVTQSSRYLVKRTGEKVFLECVQDMDHENMFWYRQDPGLGLRLIYFSYDVKMKEKGDIPEGYSVSREKKERFSLILESASTNQTSMYLCASLEDTLGNEQFFGPGTRLTVL.

The chain carries TRBV18 and TRBJ2-7; TRBD1 matches at 9 bases. V trimming: 3 bases; J trimming: 2 bases; junction bases outside the gene matches: 2. This CDR3 is 14 amino acids long. The germline V gene encodes CDR1 KGHSH and CDR2 LQKENI. CDR3 bases: TGTGCCAGCTCACCCGGGACAGGGACCTACGAGCAGTACTTC. Encoded protein: CASSPGTGTYEQYF.

V is TRBV5-5 and J is TRBJ2-3; D is unclear. CDR1 and CDR2 from the germline V gene are SGHKS and YYEKEE (reference sequence). With 4 bases removed from V and 6 bases from J, the gap between germline ends came to 15 bases. CDR3 length: 14 amino acids. CDR3 DNA: TGTGCCAGCAGCACCCTACTCGAGGAGGATACGCAGTATTTT. Translated, it gives CASSTLLEEDTQYF.

This clone was recorded a few times. The chain employs TRBV5-1 and TRBJ2-1, with TRBD2 matching over 7 bases. The CDR3 has 14 residues. The junction had 2 bases not matched to a gene; V was cut back by 0 bases and J by 5 bases. Germline lookup yields CDR1 SGHRS and CDR2 YFSETQ. Here the CDR3 DNA reads TGCGCCAGCAGCTTGGTGGGGAGGGACAATGAGCAGTTCTTC. Protein: CASSLVGRDNEQFF.

The chain links TRBV7-2 to TRBJ2-1, with a tentative D call TRBD2 (5 bases). Germline assignment: CDR1 SGHTA and CDR2 FQGNSA. The V and J ends lost 5 bases and 7 bases respectively, with 24 bases between them. This CDR3 spans 17 amino acids. The chain's CDR3 is CASSPRGQRNDKNEQFF. The DNA of the CDR3 is TGTGCCAGCAGCCCCCGCGGGCAGCGCAACGACAAAAATGAGCAGTTCTTC.

This clone was observed a handful of times. The chain uses TRBV28 and TRBJ1-2, with TRBD1 matching over 7 bases. V lost 2 bases, J lost 4 bases, and 7 bases stayed unmatched. CDR3 size: 15 residues. CDR1 MDHEN and CDR2 SYDVKM come from the germline V gene. The DNA of the CDR3 is TGTGCCAGCAGTTTAACGGGACAGCGCCCCTATGGCTACACCTTC. Translated, it gives CASSLTGQRPYGYTF.

This clone was counted a few times. In DNA form, the CDR3 reads TGTGCCAGCAGCGTAGAGGCCTTCTCGGGATACAATGAGCAGTTCTTC. Residues: CASSVEAFSGYNEQFF. The V gene is TRBV9, the J gene TRBJ2-1; possibly TRBD2 for D (5 bases). V lost 0 bases and J 4 bases, leaving 14 bases between the germline ends. The CDR3 covers 16 residues. Per germline, CDR1 SGDLS and CDR2 YYNGEE. The entire variable domain, with the rest obtained from reference TRBV9 and TRBJ2-1, is as follows: DSGVTQTPKHLITATGQRVTLRCSPRSGDLSVYWYQQSLDQGLQFLIQYYNGEERAKGNILERFSAQQFPDLHSELNLSSLELGDSALYFCASSVEAFSGYNEQFFGPGTRLTVL.

The V call is TRBV11-3, the J call TRBJ2-1, with 14 positions matching TRBD2. CDR3 length: 16 residues. Germline lookup yields CDR1 SGHNT and CDR2 YENEEA. V was pared by 5 bases and J by 3 bases, with 3 bases of the junction left unmatched. The CDR3 DNA reads TGTGCCAGCAGCCAAGGGACTAGCGGGGGCTACAATGAGCAGTTCTTC. Translation gives CASSQGTSGGYNEQFF.

Points on this clone: The junction and the germline gene differ at one end; a read error may be behind it. The rearrangement uses TRBV10-3 and TRBJ1-6; 7 nucleotides match TRBD1. Per germline, CDR1 ENHRY and CDR2 SYGVKD. The CDR3 is 13 amino acids. The CDR3 sequence: CAIGDRAQSPLHF. The DNA of the CDR3 is TGTGCCATCGGTGACAGGGCACAGTCACCCCTCCACTTT.

The rearrangement links TRBV6-5 to TRBJ2-7, with D possibly TRBD2 on 5 matching bases. V lost 5 bases to trimming and J lost 2 bases, with 10 bases between them. The CDR3 length is 13 residues. Germline CDR1 is MNHEY and CDR2 is SVGAGI. The CDR3 DNA follows: TGTGCCAGCAGTCCGGGAAGAGCCTACGAGCAGTACTTC. The encoded protein is CASSPGRAYEQYF.